This T cell receptor beta chain was profiled in a study of response to subunit inactivated influenza vaccine. V was pared by 5 bases and J by 5 bases, with 12 bases of the junction left unmatched. Germline lookup yields CDR1 MDHEN and CDR2 SYDVKM. CDR3 length: 17 amino acids. TCRdb re-called the RT-PCR reads through MiXCR, storing one row per CDR3 protein. In the table there are around 490,000 distinct CDR3 sequences, 6% to 9% of which are singletons. The TCR comes from a man aged 45 to 70 who received an inactivated influenza vaccine. The chain is built from TRBV28 and TRBJ2-2; TRBD1 aligns across 9 bases. The sample here was PBMCs from blood, taken around 25 months after vaccination. The CDR3 sequence is CASSITRDRVYTGELFF. The DNA of the CDR3 is TGTGCCAGCAGTATCACCCGGGACAGGGTGTATACCGGGGAGCTGTTTTTT.